This record looks at one T cell receptor beta chain sequence and its context. The antigen is not known. The source of the sample is a study of tissue T cells after allogeneic stem cell transplantation. Study details: Patients with graft-versus-host disease had grafts: several unmodified, three CD34-selected and T-cell-depleted. Whole-study findings and limits: Tissue-detected TCR repertoire was only partly captured by blood and spleen T cells. Anatomically similar tissues had similar TCR repertoires within each patient.

The CDR3 totals 15 residues. The germline V gene has CDR1 MDHEN and CDR2 SYDVKM. Trimming took 6 bases from V and 6 from J; bases not matched to a gene: 9. The data were produced by immunoSEQ multiplex PCR, yet TCRdb's version contains in-frame clones alone and is incomplete. In the table there are 20,000 to 30,000 clones, less than 95% of which are singletons. The sample consisted of blood, taken before transplantation. This chain connects TRBV28 to TRBJ1-5, with 9 bases aligning to TRBD1. This TCR was recovered from a male donor at least 60 years old who later had graft-versus-host disease after an allogeneic stem cell transplant. The CDR3 DNA follows: TGTGCCAGCAGAACCGGGACAGGGTCATTTCAGCCCCAGCATTTT. This sequence encodes CASRTGTGSFQPQHF.